The rows below give T cell receptor beta chains drawn from one sample of a study of blood T cell repertoires in COVID-19. Repertoires were generated with immunoSEQ multiplex PCR, while TCRdb's copy carries only in-frame clones and drops some. The sample records 200,000 or so clones, roughly 84% being singletons. Material: peripheral blood. These receptors were obtained from a woman aged 30 to 39 who had recovered from COVID-19. The CDR3 runs from the conserved cysteine through the conserved F or W. The D gene is left open where the match is weak. Clone sizes are given selectively: once, few, many, or a class where the clone is expanded.

v_gene	j_gene	d_gene	abundance	CDR3aa	CDR3nt
TRBV9	TRBJ2-7	-	-	CASSVEVGTYEQYF	TGTGCCAGCAGCGTAGAGGTCGGGACATACGAGCAGTACTTC
TRBV9	TRBJ2-1	TRBD1	-	CASSPSGTGVGLHYNEQFF	TGTGCCAGCAGCCCTTCGGGGACAGGGGTCGGGTTACACTACAATGAGCAGTTCTTC
TRBV29-1	TRBJ1-6	-	-	CSVEADYNSPLHF	TGCAGCGTTGAGGCAGACTATAATTCACCCCTCCACTTT
TRBV28	TRBJ1-1	-	-	CASSRPTGGSGRTEAFF	TGTGCCAGCAGTAGGCCGACCGGCGGGTCCGGGAGGACTGAAGCTTTCTTT
TRBV5-4	TRBJ2-7	TRBD1	-	CASSSTGTGGLEQYF	TGTGCCAGCAGCTCCACCGGGACAGGGGGCCTCGAGCAGTACTTC
TRBV11-2	TRBJ2-7	-	-	CASSLGLGRRAYEQYF	TGTGCCAGCAGCTTAGGTCTCGGCAGGCGGGCCTACGAGCAGTACTTC
TRBV9	TRBJ2-1	-	-	CASSVTPGVSFYEQFF	TGTGCCAGCAGCGTTACCCCGGGAGTCTCGTTCTATGAGCAGTTCTTC
TRBV11-2	TRBJ2-7	TRBD2	many	CASSSVAGGGDEQYF	TGTGCCAGCAGCTCGGTAGCGGGAGGGGGAGACGAGCAGTACTTC
TRBV9	TRBJ2-7	TRBD2	-	CASSTRAGGLSEQYF	TGTGCCAGCAGCACCCGAGCGGGAGGACTTTCCGAGCAGTACTTC
TRBV29-1	TRBJ2-5	TRBD2	-	CSVAGLAEAQYF	TGCAGCGTTGCGGGACTAGCGGAGGCCCAGTACTTC
TRBV28	TRBJ1-2	TRBD1	-	CALQPLGQGYEYGYTF	TGTGCCCTACAGCCATTGGGACAGGGATATGAGTATGGCTACACCTTC
TRBV7-8	TRBJ2-7	TRBD1	few	CASSLYRDSSYEQYF	TGTGCCAGCAGCTTATACCGGGACAGTTCCTACGAGCAGTACTTC
TRBV6-6	TRBJ2-2	-	-	CASGSGRSGELFF	TGTGCCAGCGGGTCAGGGAGGTCCGGGGAGCTGTTTTTT
TRBV2	TRBJ2-6	TRBD1	-	CASSVQTGTLTF	TGTGCCAGCAGTGTGCAGACAGGGACCCTGACTTTC
TRBV6-5	TRBJ1-2	-	-	CASSYSDSPYGYTF	TGTGCCAGCAGTTACTCCGACAGCCCCTATGGCTACACCTTC
TRBV5-1	TRBJ2-1	TRBD2	-	CASSWIGTSGRDEQFF	TGCGCCAGCAGCTGGATCGGGACTAGCGGGAGGGATGAGCAGTTCTTC
TRBV2	TRBJ2-1	TRBD1	few	CASSEDGTGVYNEQFF	TGTGCCAGCAGTGAAGATGGGACAGGGGTATACAATGAGCAGTTCTTC
TRBV30	TRBJ1-1	-	-	CAWTQDLNTEAFF	TGTGCCTGGACTCAGGACTTGAACACTGAAGCTTTCTTT
TRBV18	TRBJ1-1	TRBD1	-	CASSPGTGKEKNTEAFF	TGTGCCAGCTCACCAGGGACAGGGAAAGAAAAGAACACTGAAGCTTTCTTT
TRBV6-5	TRBJ1-1	-	-	CASSLEGRAVNTEAFF	TGTGCCAGCAGTTTAGAAGGCAGGGCGGTTAACACTGAAGCTTTCTTT
TRBV3-1/TRBV3-2	TRBJ1-3	-	many	CASSFGTAGNTIYF	TGTGCCAGCAGCTTCGGGACTGCGGGCAACACCATATATTTT
TRBV30	TRBJ2-6	-	-	CAWRPGSGANVLTF	TGTGCCTGGAGGCCGGGGTCTGGGGCCAACGTCCTGACTTTC
TRBV5-6	TRBJ1-2	-	-	CASSLGGSYGYTF	TGTGCCAGCAGCTTGGGGGGCAGCTATGGCTACACCTTC
TRBV29-1	TRBJ1-1	TRBD1	-	CSVEDLQGVHTEAFF	TGCAGCGTTGAAGACTTACAGGGGGTCCACACTGAAGCTTTCTTT
TRBV6-5	TRBJ1-2	-	-	CASSPNRLEAYGYTF	TGTGCCAGCAGCCCGAACAGGCTTGAGGCTTATGGCTACACCTTC
TRBV7-9	TRBJ1-4	-	-	CASSPGLSIKLFF	TGTGCCAGCAGCCCCGGACTCTCCATAAAACTGTTTTTT
TRBV19	TRBJ2-1	-	-	CASTRWGQGYNEQFF	TGTGCCAGTACCCGGTGGGGGCAGGGTTACAATGAGCAGTTCTTC
TRBV24-1	TRBJ2-2	TRBD1	-	CASGQGPNTGELFF	TGTGCCTCCGGACAGGGGCCCAACACCGGGGAGCTGTTTTTT
TRBV2	TRBJ1-2	-	many	CASRRTGSGYTF	TGTGCCAGCAGACGAACAGGCAGCGGCTACACCTTC
TRBV7-9	TRBJ1-4	-	-	CASSLISNEKLFF	TGTGCCAGCAGCCTAATAAGCAATGAAAAACTGTTTTTT
TRBV28	TRBJ1-5	-	-	CASSFREGSNQPQHF	TGTGCCAGCAGTTTTAGGGAGGGCAGCAATCAGCCCCAGCATTTT
TRBV19	TRBJ1-1	-	-	CASSIRRGAFF	TGTGCCAGTAGTATCAGGAGGGGCGCTTTCTTT
TRBV6-5	TRBJ2-7	-	-	CALGGIEQYF	TGTGCCCTCGGGGGTATTGAGCAGTACTTC
TRBV6-5	TRBJ2-2	TRBD1	-	CASSGTGGDTGELFF	TGTGCCAGCAGCGGGACAGGGGGCGACACCGGGGAGCTGTTTTTT
TRBV6-5	TRBJ1-6	-	few	CASSYSGERDSPLHF	TGTGCCAGCAGTTACTCAGGGGAAAGAGATTCACCCCTCCACTTT
TRBV28	TRBJ2-3	-	-	CASSLPGGVDTQYF	TGTGCCAGCAGTCTCCCCGGGGGAGTGGATACGCAGTATTTT
TRBV29-1	TRBJ1-6	-	-	CSVNGSSYNSPLHF	TGCAGCGTTAACGGGAGCTCCTATAATTCACCCCTCCACTTT
TRBV3-1/TRBV3-2	TRBJ1-2	-	-	CASSYEGEGYTF	TGTGCCAGCAGTTACGAAGGGGAAGGCTACACCTTC
TRBV29-1	TRBJ2-5	TRBD1	-	CSAIGQGASETQYF	TGCAGCGCGATAGGACAGGGGGCGAGTGAGACCCAGTACTTC
TRBV14	TRBJ2-4	-	-	CASSPTRPGQEALIQYF	TGTGCCAGCAGCCCGACACGACCGGGACAAGAAGCTCTGATTCAGTACTTC
TRBV19	TRBJ2-6	TRBD1	-	CASNLRQGISGANVLTF	TGTGCCAGTAACCTTAGACAGGGAATCTCTGGGGCCAACGTCCTGACTTTC
TRBV5-6	TRBJ2-5	TRBD1	few	CASSLVTGGEETQYF	TGTGCCAGCAGCTTGGTGACAGGGGGAGAAGAGACCCAGTACTTC
TRBV6-5	TRBJ2-1	TRBD1	-	CASSSTGGIYNEQFF	TGTGCCAGCAGTTCGACAGGGGGTATCTACAATGAGCAGTTCTTC
TRBV19	TRBJ2-2	-	-	CASSIGGLEDRDTGELFF	TGTGCCAGTAGTATCGGGGGACTTGAAGACAGGGACACCGGGGAGCTGTTTTTT
TRBV9	TRBJ2-3	-	-	CASSVAGDTQYF	TGTGCCAGCAGCGTAGCAGGAGATACGCAGTATTTT
TRBV28	TRBJ2-1	TRBD2	-	CASSDPSSGRNKNEQFF	TGTGCCAGCAGTGACCCATCTAGCGGGAGGAATAAAAATGAGCAGTTCTTC
TRBV28	TRBJ1-2	-	-	CASSLGAGSGYTF	TGTGCCAGCAGCCTAGGTGCCGGCTCCGGCTACACCTTC
TRBV3-1/TRBV3-2	TRBJ2-1	-	-	CASSETGRNHNEQFF	TGTGCCAGCAGCGAGACAGGGAGGAATCACAATGAGCAGTTCTTC
TRBV9	TRBJ1-1	-	-	CASSVEGGFNTEAFF	TGTGCCAGCAGCGTAGAAGGGGGATTTAACACTGAAGCTTTCTTT
TRBV9	TRBJ2-3	TRBD2	-	CASSVAAGVGSTDTQYF	TGTGCCAGCAGCGTAGCGGCGGGAGTGGGGAGCACAGATACGCAGTATTTT
TRBV7-2	TRBJ1-5	-	-	CASSLDQGYSNQPQHF	TGTGCCAGCAGCTTAGATCAGGGGTATAGCAATCAGCCCCAGCATTTT
TRBV20-1	TRBJ2-7	TRBD2	few	CSASSGSSYEQYF	TGCAGTGCTAGTAGCGGGAGCTCCTACGAGCAGTACTTC
TRBV24-1	TRBJ2-5	TRBD2	-	CATSDFRGRELRETQYF	TGTGCCACCAGTGATTTTCGCGGGAGGGAACTCCGGGAGACCCAGTACTTC
TRBV18	TRBJ1-5	-	-	CASSPSGRGMDQPQHF	TGTGCCAGCTCACCCTCGGGCAGGGGAATGGATCAGCCCCAGCATTTT
TRBV5-4	TRBJ2-7	TRBD2	-	CASSRPGRAGGYEQYF	TGTGCCAGCAGCCGACCAGGGAGAGCGGGAGGGTACGAGCAGTACTTC
TRBV25-1	TRBJ1-1	-	-	CASSDPTGAEAFF	TGTGCCAGCAGTGACCCGACGGGGGCTGAAGCTTTCTTT
TRBV5-1	TRBJ1-1	-	-	CASSLGTQNTEAFF	TGCGCCAGCAGCCTCGGGACACAGAACACTGAAGCTTTCTTT
TRBV12-3/TRBV12-4	TRBJ2-7	-	-	CASRVRGRKEQYF	TGTGCCAGTAGGGTAAGGGGAAGGAAGGAGCAGTACTTC